This is a list of T cell receptor beta chains from one sample in a study of shared clonotypes between healthy human individuals. This table comes from immunoSEQ multiplex PCR, and its TCRdb copy is limited to in-frame clones, with some not included. The sample consists of some 1 million clones, more than 65% of them appearing once. Sample: memory CD4+ T cells sorted from blood. The receptors derive from a man in his late teens or twenties in good health. Each CDR3 is given with its conserved first and last residue. Where a row states a size, it is once, few, many or the class of an expanded clone; other rows omit it.

14 | TRBJ2-3 | TRBV15 | - | CATSRGGDTDTQYF
15 | TRBJ1-5 | TRBV28 | - | CASRRTGVSNQPQHF
14 | TRBJ1-1 | TRBV9 | - | CASSVDPWAREAFF
14 | TRBJ2-6 | TRBV30 | - | CAWRPGSGANVLTF
16 | TRBJ2-3 | TRBV6-6 | - | CASSYSMRSSTDTQYF
14 | TRBJ2-5 | TRBV5-4 | - | CASSPDRSQETQYF
16 | TRBJ2-3 | TRBV5-4 | - | CASSRRTGGGTDTQYF
16 | TRBJ2-3 | TRBV5-1 | - | CASSPTMAIVTDTQYF
15 | TRBJ2-7 | TRBV18 | many | CASSNLSSGSYEQYF
15 | TRBJ2-5 | TRBV9 | - | CASSVGVGARETQYF
14 | TRBJ2-1 | TRBV4-3 | - | CASSQEHTGLEQFF
16 | TRBJ2-3 | TRBV5-4 | - | CASSRTSGGARDTQYF
18 | TRBJ2-2 | TRBV7-9 | few | CASSLAPSGGTYTGELFF
15 | TRBJ1-1 | TRBV19 | - | CASSAQQGMNTEAFF
14 | TRBJ1-3 | TRBV5-8 | - | CASSFRDSGNTIYF
16 | TRBJ1-4 | TRBV19 | - | CASSRVGPGREEKLFF
14 | TRBJ2-7 | TRBV9 | - | CASSARDISYEQYF
15 | TRBJ2-7 | TRBV5-1 | many | CASSLVASGTYEQYF
11 | TRBJ2-7 | TRBV2 | - | CASSEVDEQYF
16 | TRBJ2-1 | TRBV5-1 | - | CASSLGGTSGANEQFF
14 | TRBJ2-1 | TRBV30 | - | CAWSELIIRNEQFF
11 | TRBJ2-7 | TRBV6-6 | - | CASSRGYEQYF
15 | TRBJ1-1 | TRBV15 | - | CATSRGTAGNTEAFF
12 | TRBJ2-7 | TRBV28 | - | CASSQPTAVQYF
11 | - | TRBV5-1 | - | CASSLGGEQYF
13 | TRBJ2-7 | TRBV7-2 | - | CASSLSDVHEQYF
17 | TRBJ1-1 | TRBV21-1 | - | CASSKASTPEGNTEAFF
14 | TRBJ2-7 | TRBV4-1 | few | CASSQDLGLWEQYF
14 | TRBJ1-6 | TRBV18 | - | CASSSGMNNSPLHF
13 | TRBJ2-4 | TRBV2 | - | CASSELGGHIQYF
15 | TRBJ1-6 | TRBV27 | - | CASSLVVSNNSPLHF
12 | TRBJ1-1 | TRBV7-8 | - | CASKIQNTEAFF
14 | TRBJ2-2 | TRBV7-2 | - | CASSSYREAGELFF
12 | TRBJ1-2 | TRBV6-5 | - | CASSYSGYGYTF
15 | TRBJ2-5 | TRBV30 | - | CAWTGDRAPQETQYF
12 | TRBJ1-2 | TRBV19 | - | CASSAGYSGYTF
15 | TRBJ1-6 | TRBV5-6 | - | CASSLDSSYNSPLHF
15 | TRBJ2-2 | TRBV9 | - | CASTVSGEYTGELFF
12 | TRBJ1-1 | TRBV5-1 | - | CASSLEGYEAFF
13 | TRBJ2-7 | TRBV10-1 | - | CASSESRQGRQYF
15 | TRBJ2-5 | TRBV5-1 | - | CASSLPSGSGETQYF
14 | TRBJ2-7 | TRBV7-2 | - | CASSFGGSSYEQYF
12 | TRBJ1-2 | TRBV2 | - | CASSEEVYGYTF
16 | TRBJ2-1 | TRBV7-3 | - | CASSIRGSGVYNEQFF
17 | TRBJ1-2 | TRBV7-9 | many | CASRPKQGKRLGYGYTF
16 | TRBJ1-5 | TRBV19 | - | CASNVVRDGRYQPQHF
13 | TRBJ1-6 | TRBV27 | - | CARDRGYNSPLHF